A selection of T cell receptor beta chains follows, all from one sample in a study of CD8 T cells in Susac syndrome. TCRdb ran MiXCR on the immunoSEQ multiplex PCR reads and lists one entry per CDR3 protein. The sample shows around 170,000 distinct CDR3 sequences, around 95% of them seen only once. Sequencing used CD4+ T cells from PBMCs. These receptors were collected from a human donor with Susac syndrome. The CDR3 runs from the conserved cysteine through the conserved F or W. Fields, in order: V gene, CDR3 length, CDR3 protein.

v_gene: TRBV12-3/TRBV12-4; len: 15; CDR3aa: CASSVSGTGVSGYTF
v_gene: TRBV10-3; len: 14; CDR3aa: CAISGAGTDSYYTF
v_gene: TRBV11-2; len: 17; CDR3aa: CASSLVGGRALGDTQYF
v_gene: TRBV5-4; len: 15; CDR3aa: CASSLETSSTDTQYF
v_gene: TRBV27; len: 12; CDR3aa: CASSSLGYEQYF
v_gene: TRBV7-2; len: 15; CDR3aa: CASSSQGISGQPQHF
v_gene: TRBV20-1; len: 15; CDR3aa: CSARPPAGSTYEQYF
v_gene: TRBV29-1; len: 13; CDR3aa: CSAGGTAPNEQFF
v_gene: TRBV7-9; len: 13; CDR3aa: CASSKRSYNEQFF
v_gene: TRBV6-4; len: 16; CDR3aa: CASSPSGVSSYNEQFF
v_gene: TRBV4-3; len: 15; CDR3aa: CASSHGRTGMDTQYF